The clone carrying this T cell receptor (beta chain) has more than one count but fewer than ten. Its antigen is currently unknown. This specimen belongs to a study of T cells in narcolepsy. The table came from immunoSEQ multiplex PCR; TCRdb's copy has only in-frame clones and leaves some out. The data show 25,000 to 30,000 clones, with about four fifths seen just once and around 7.2% held by the top ten. Study-level findings and limits: Reportedly, autoreactive clonotypes were serially detected in patients' blood but not controls'.

CDR1 is SGHAT, CDR2 FQNNGV, per germline. V lost 4 bases, J lost 0 bases, and 7 bases lay in between. CDR3 size: 15 residues. The TCR comes from a human donor in good health. The sample consisted of memory (CD45RA-) CD4+ T cells from blood. The rearrangement uses TRBV11-2 and TRBJ1-6; TRBD1 might be the D (5 bases). In DNA, the CDR3 is TGTGCCAGCAGCTCGGGGCTCTCCTATAATTCACCCCTCCACTTT. As protein: CASSSGLSYNSPLHF. Filled out from reference TRBV11-2 and TRBJ1-6, the complete variable domain reads EAGVAQSPRYKIIEKRQSVAFWCNPISGHATLYWYQQILGQGPKLLIQFQNNGVVDDSQLPKDRFSAERLKGVDSTLKIQPAKLEDSAVYLCASSSGLSYNSPLHFGNGTRLTVT.